Reported below is one T cell receptor beta chain. Its cognate antigen is unknown. On average, the one heparinised blood draw given by each donor was roughly 100 mL. Purity exceeding 95% was reached by all sorted populations. Germline assignment: CDR1 SGDLS and CDR2 YYNGEE. This CDR3 is 16 amino acids long. V was trimmed by 1 base and J by 6 bases, leaving 17 bases between them. Expressed TCRB transcripts were sequenced because the entire RNA isolate underwent reverse transcription. The method was immunoSEQ multiplex PCR; TCRdb's version includes in-frame clones alone and lacks a portion of them. The table includes hundreds of thousands of clones, approximately 16% detected once. The data were obtained in a study of beta chain features in type 1 diabetes. Study conclusions and caveats: Diminished insertions and augmented deletions at VDJ junctions characterized type 1 diabetes patients. Sequencing from cDNA could over-represent high-TCR-expressing cells. Shorter TCRB CDR3s, moderately but significantly so, were found in Type 1 diabetes patients in all four CD4+ subsets.

The sequencing input was naive CD4+ T cells from blood. The sequence came from a man aged 18 to 30 with type 1 diabetes. The chain uses TRBV9 and TRBJ2-1; the D is unclear. CDR3 in DNA: TGTGCCAGCAGCGTATTAAGCGCCCACTACGCCAATGAGCAGTTCTTC. This codes for CASSVLSAHYANEQFF.